These 27 T cell receptor beta chains originate from one sample sequenced in a study of graft-versus-host responses after intestinal transplantation (dated by TCRdb to the early 2020s). The label giving this sample's time point can be read as: cells obtained before transplantation from donor or recipient. Their target antigens are unknown. The method behind the library was the immunoSEQ multiplex PCR assay. This is the immuneACCESS table as TCRdb keeps it, with only in-frame sequences that have V and J called. A part of the clones is gone; compared with another copy, unresolved V genes explain less than half, and the rest is unexplained. Here the sample has more than 80,000 clones; 85% to 90% occur a single time. Approximately 0.34% of the sample lies in the top ten. The sequencing here drew on unstimulated CD4+ T cells sorted from spleen or lymph node cells, taken before intestinal transplant. These receptors were taken from a human donor who received an intestinal transplant.

The gene calls are TRBV7-2 and TRBJ2-3; D is perhaps TRBD2 (7 bases). The CDR3 spans 17 residues. V was trimmed by 0 bases and J by 0 bases, leaving 13 bases between them. The germline V gene has CDR1 SGHTA and CDR2 FQGNSA. The CDR3 coding sequence is TGTGCCAGCAGCTTAGCGGGGGGGCGGATGAGCACAGATACGCAGTATTTT. Its protein is CASSLAGGRMSTDTQYF.

The rearrangement links TRBV28 to TRBJ2-3, with TRBD1 matching 8 bases. The length of the CDR3 is 16 residues. Per germline, CDR1 MDHEN and CDR2 SYDVKM. V was pared by 6 bases and J by 2 bases, with 10 bases of the junction left unmatched. CDR3 protein: CASRRAARGLTDTQYF. CDR3 DNA: TGTGCCAGCAGGCGGGCGGCCAGGGGGCTCACAGATACGCAGTATTTT.

The chain couples TRBV28 to TRBJ2-7; 7 nucleotides agree with TRBD2. V shed 5 bases, J shed 5 bases, and the junction held 12 bases outside the gene matches. CDR3 length equals 15 residues. CDR1 is MDHEN and CDR2 is SYDVKM in the germline V gene. CDR3 in amino acids: CASSPHGRTSNEQYF. CDR3 in DNA: TGTGCCAGCAGTCCACACGGGAGGACGAGCAACGAGCAGTACTTC.

The V call is TRBV29-1, the J call TRBJ1-1; the D gene is possibly TRBD1 (6 bases). CDR3 length equals 12 residues. Germline CDR1 reads SQVTM; CDR2 reads ANQGSEA. The V and J ends lost 2 bases and 8 bases respectively, with 12 bases between them. CDR3 sequence: CSVEPGQGEAFF. The CDR3 bases are TGCAGCGTTGAACCTGGCCAGGGGGAAGCTTTCTTT.

The rearrangement joins TRBV11-2 to TRBJ1-6; 9 nucleotides line up with TRBD1. In germline, CDR1 is SGHAT, CDR2 FQNNGV. V gave up 5 bases and J gave up 1 base; unmatched junction bases: 12. The CDR3 consists of 19 residues. CDR3 bases: TGTGCCAGCAGCCCATCTACCGGACAGGGGAGGTCCTATAATTCACCCCTCCACTTT. Translating gives CASSPSTGQGRSYNSPLHF.

The V gene is TRBV28, the J gene TRBJ1-4; D unresolved. Germline CDR1 and CDR2: MDHEN and SYDVKM. The CDR3 sequence is 15 residues long. V lost 2 bases and J lost 6, with 13 bases in between. CDR3 in DNA: TGTGCCAGCAGTTTAGTTGGAGGGTCTTATGAAAAACTGTTTTTT. It specifies CASSLVGGSYEKLFF.

This clone appeared a single time. The J gene is TRBJ1-2, the V gene TRBV27, with 12 nucleotides matching TRBD1. This CDR3 contains 14 residues. J gave up 7 bases and V 3 bases, and 3 bases lay outside the gene matches. CDR1 is MNHEY and CDR2 is SMNVEV in the germline V gene (reference sequence). The CDR3 reads CASSLGTGGFGYTF. Written as DNA, the CDR3 is TGTGCCAGCAGTTTGGGGACAGGGGGCTTTGGCTACACCTTC.

The DNA of the CDR3 is TGCGCCAGCAGTGAGCGTGGGGGACAGGGAGCAACTGAAGCTTTCTTT. Its protein is CASSERGGQGATEAFF. The chain uses TRBV10-2 and TRBJ1-1; 9 bases match TRBD1. The germline CDR1 and CDR2 sequences are WSHSY and SAAADI. V shed 2 bases, J shed 5 bases, and the junction held 9 bases outside the gene matches. The length of the CDR3 is 16 residues.

V is TRBV27 and J is TRBJ1-3; weak D call: TRBD1 (5 bases). Trimming took off 0 bases at V and 4 bases at J, with 13 bases between the two ends. Looked up from germline, CDR1 is MNHEY and CDR2 is SMNVEV (reference sequence). This CDR3 spans 16 amino acids. CDR3 in amino acids: CASSLSPGTAGNTIYF. Here the CDR3 DNA reads TGTGCCAGCAGTTTATCCCCCGGGACTGCGGGAAACACCATATATTTT.

This chain uses TRBV28 with TRBJ1-2, with 7 positions matching TRBD1. V lost 3 bases, J lost 5 bases, and 6 bases stayed unmatched. The length of the CDR3 is 14 residues. The germline V gene encodes CDR1 MDHEN and CDR2 SYDVKM. The CDR3, as DNA: TGTGCCAGCAGTTTTGGGACAGCCTTTTATGGCTACACCTTC. Its protein is CASSFGTAFYGYTF.

The chain employs TRBV7-3 and TRBJ2-7; 9 nucleotides agree with TRBD1. The V and J ends lost 1 base and 4 bases, in that order; junction bases with no gene match: 2. Germline CDR1 and CDR2: SGHTA and FQGTGA. The CDR3 has 14 residues. The CDR3 DNA reads TGTGCCAGCAGCTTAAGACAGGGGGGTTACGAGCAGTACTTC. It translates to CASSLRQGGYEQYF.

The chain is built from TRBV5-1 and TRBJ2-2; 8 bases are a match to TRBD1. There are 15 residues in the CDR3. Germline assignment: CDR1 SGHRS and CDR2 YFSETQ. J lost 0 bases, V lost 4 bases, and 2 bases had no gene match. The CDR3 region is CASSATGANTGELFF. CDR3 sequence (DNA): TGCGCCAGCAGCGCGACAGGGGCGAACACCGGGGAGCTGTTTTTT.

Regarding this clone: Other DNA sequences in the sample encode the same CDR3. The rearrangement joins TRBV18 to TRBJ2-3, with D unclear. Trimming shortened V by 3 bases and J by 0 bases, and 4 bases separated the two germline ends. The germline V gene encodes CDR1 KGHSH and CDR2 LQKENI. There are 13 residues in the CDR3. The CDR3 bases are TGTGCCAGCTCACCCCCGAGCACAGATACGCAGTATTTT. Residues: CASSPPSTDTQYF. Drawing the rest from reference TRBV18 and TRBJ2-3, the complete variable domain is NAGVMQNPRHLVRRRGQEARLRCSPMKGHSHVYWYRQLPEEGLKFMVYLQKENIIDESGMPKERFSAEFPKEGPSILRIQQVVRGDSAAYFCASSPPSTDTQYFGPGTRLTVL.

The genes are TRBV6-1 and TRBJ1-4; tentatively, D is TRBD1 (5 bases). The CDR3 contains 15 residues. Trimming left V 2 bases short and J 4 bases short, with 11 bases between. The germline V gene encodes CDR1 MNHNS and CDR2 SASEGT. As DNA, the CDR3 is TGTGCCAGCAGTGAATACGGCAGGGATAATGAAAAACTGTTTTTT. Its translation is CASSEYGRDNEKLFF.

V usage is TRBV6-5 and J usage is TRBJ2-2, with D unclear. Germline CDR1 is MNHEY and CDR2 is SVGAGI. The V gene lost 4 bases and the J gene lost 0 bases, with 3 bases spanning the gap. CDR3 length: 13 amino acids. CDR3 sequence (DNA): TGTGCCAGCAGTTCAGCGAACACCGGGGAGCTGTTTTTT. Translation: CASSSANTGELFF.

This chain uses TRBV11-3 with TRBJ2-5; TRBD1 matches 10 bases. The junction had 2 bases not matched to a gene; V was cut back by 5 bases and J by 5 bases. Per germline, CDR1 SGHNT and CDR2 YENEEA. The CDR3 has 13 amino acids. Written as DNA, the CDR3 is TGTGCCAGCAGCCGGGGACAGGGGGAGACCCAGTACTTC. It codes for CASSRGQGETQYF.

This chain joins TRBV6-1 and TRBJ2-1; 7 nucleotides agree with TRBD1. The CDR3 extends over 13 amino acids. Germline-derived CDR1 and CDR2 are MNHNS and SASEGT. J lost 2 bases, V lost 11 bases, and 6 bases had no gene match. The CDR3 bases are TGTGCCGGAAAACAGGGGACCTACAATGAGCAGTTCTTC. It yields the protein CAGKQGTYNEQFF.

The CDR3 region is CSAGGNEQFF. CDR3 in DNA: TGCAGCGCAGGGGGCAATGAGCAGTTCTTC. The rearrangement joins TRBV29-1 to TRBJ2-1, with 7 bases fitting TRBD1. V dropped 7 bases and J dropped 6; count of bases not matched to a gene: 0. Per germline, CDR1 SQVTM and CDR2 ANQGSEA. CDR3 length: 10 residues.

The chain joins TRBV29-1 to TRBJ2-1; 8 positions agree with TRBD2. The CDR3 spans 15 residues. The germline V gene encodes CDR1 SQVTM and CDR2 ANQGSEA. J was trimmed by 2 bases and V by 7 bases; bases with no gene match: 10. The CDR3 loop reads CSAHGSGTTYNEQFF. The CDR3 bases are TGCAGCGCCCATGGTAGCGGGACCACCTACAATGAGCAGTTCTTC.

The chain employs TRBV9 and TRBJ1-1; D is uncertain. CDR1 is SGDLS, CDR2 YYNGEE, per germline. There are 13 residues in the CDR3. Trimming pared 2 bases from V and 1 base from J, leaving 6 bases between. This CDR3 is CASSVTGNTEAFF. CDR3 sequence (DNA): TGTGCCAGCAGCGTTACGGGGAACACTGAAGCTTTCTTT.

The V gene is TRBV28, the J gene TRBJ2-7; the match to TRBD1 covers 8 bases. Germline V CDR1 and CDR2: MDHEN, SYDVKM. J lost 7 bases, V lost 3 bases, and 14 bases had no gene match. CDR3 length equals 16 residues. The CDR3 sequence: CASSFGWADRVGEQYF. CDR3 coding DNA: TGTGCCAGCAGTTTTGGATGGGCGGACAGGGTTGGGGAGCAGTACTTC.

This clone was detected only once. V gene TRBV5-1 combines with J gene TRBJ2-2, with 7 nucleotides matching TRBD1. The CDR3 sequence is 14 residues long. Germline assignment: CDR1 SGHRS and CDR2 YFSETQ. Trimming at V came to 4 bases and at J to 4 bases, leaving 4 bases not matched to a gene. The CDR3 reads CASSAGTVTGELFF. The CDR3 nucleotides are TGCGCCAGCAGCGCCGGGACAGTCACCGGGGAGCTGTTTTTT.

This clone appeared once. The J gene is TRBJ1-4, the V gene TRBV7-3; a possible D gene is TRBD1 (6 bases). This CDR3 is built from 14 residues. The germline CDR1 and CDR2 sequences are SGHTA and FQGTGA. V was cut by 2 bases and J by 4 bases, with 8 bases left in between. CDR3 sequence: CASSLGDNNEKLFF. The CDR3 DNA reads TGTGCCAGCAGCTTAGGGGACAATAATGAAAAACTGTTTTTT.

For the CDR3, the DNA is TGCGCCAGCAGCCATACTCCAGGGGCCACCTACGAGCAGTACTTC. Amino acids: CASSHTPGATYEQYF. The chain couples TRBV4-1 to TRBJ2-7; maybe TRBD1 (6 bases). The CDR3 is 15 amino acids. V was cut by 3 bases and J by 2 bases, with 14 bases left in between. Per the germline V gene, CDR1 is MGHRA and CDR2 is YSYEKL.

The chain uses TRBV19 and TRBJ2-7; D not certain. The ends were cut back, 3 bases at V and 7 bases at J, with 10 bases in the middle. Per the germline V gene, CDR1 is LNHDA and CDR2 is SQIVND (reference sequence). CDR3 length: 12 amino acids. CDR3 amino acids: CASSIRDGEQYF. CDR3 in DNA: TGTGCCAGTAGTATTAGAGACGGGGAGCAGTACTTC.

V and J are TRBV23-1 and TRBJ2-7; 9 bases map to TRBD2. Being an ORF, TRBV23-1 has a function that is uncertain. This CDR3 has 18 amino acids. The trim removed 3 bases at V and 4 bases at J, leaving 16 bases unmatched. This CDR3 reads CASSHRRLIAGVAYEQYF. In DNA form, the CDR3 reads TGCGCCAGCAGTCACCGGAGACTTATAGCGGGAGTAGCTTACGAGCAGTACTTC.

This chain links TRBV6-1 with TRBJ2-2; 11 bases are shared with TRBD2. CDR3 length: 17 amino acids. Germline values: CDR1 MNHNS, CDR2 SASEGT. After removal of 0 bases from V and 7 bases from J, the junction contained 7 bases not matched to a gene. CDR3 bases: TGTGCCAGCAGTGAAGCGTCGCTAGCGGGGGGCCACGGGGAGCTGTTTTTT. Protein product: CASSEASLAGGHGELFF.